This T cell receptor (beta chain) was found in a study of human T cells and chemical hapten exposure. Broader study findings: Expanded TCRs made up significantly more big CDR3 similarity clusters than controls did.

Of note for this clonotype: Its matching antigen is unknown.

TCRdb processed the RACE reads anew with MiXCR; each CDR3 protein has one entry. This sample yields 380,000 or so distinct CDR3 sequences, of which 4.8% are seen a single time; 2% to 2.5% belongs to the top ten. Described time point: patch test 1, 2 weeks after DPC sensitization. Treatment indicated: therapeutic diphenylcyclopropenone sensitization with weekly scalp DPC. The germline V gene encodes CDR1 MDHEN and CDR2 SYDVKM. CDR3 size: 15 residues. V gave up 7 bases and J gave up 8 bases, with 20 bases separating them. The chain carries TRBV28 and TRBJ2-2; D gene ambiguous. The sequence was obtained from a woman between 50 and 59 years old with alopecia areata. Some clones in this sample may be carry-over from other donors' samples. Sequencing was performed on whole blood, taken in connection with sensitization to the hapten diphenylcyclopropenone (DPC). In DNA, the CDR3 is TGTGCCAGCACCCCAGATGTTAGCTGGGGTGGGGAGCTGTTTTTT. Translated: CASTPDVSWGGELFF. Together with reference TRBV28 and TRBJ2-2, the CDR3 gives the full variable domain: DVKVTQSSRYLVKRTGEKVFLECVQDMDHENMFWYRQDPGLGLRLIYFSYDVKMKEKGDIPEGYSVSREKKERFSLILESASTNQTSMYLCASTPDVSWGGELFFGEGSRLTVL.